In its sample, the clone carrying this T cell receptor beta chain was seen many times. From the 5' RACE reads, TCRdb called clonotypes with MiXCR, one entry per CDR3 protein. The sample consists of some 82,000 distinct CDR3 sequences, approximately 5.4% of them appearing once. This sample is part of a study of T cells of healthy individuals. This CDR3 is 13 amino acids long. Trimming at V came to 4 bases and at J to 9 bases, leaving 4 bases not matched to a gene. Germline CDR1 and CDR2: SQVTM and ANQGSEA. The chain has TRBV29-1 and TRBJ2-1; the match to TRBD2 covers 12 bases. The source of this sequence is a female donor in good health. The CDR3: CSVGPLAGGEQFF. CDR3 in DNA: TGCAGCGTTGGGCCACTAGCGGGGGGTGAGCAGTTCTTC.